The rows below give T cell receptor beta chains drawn from one sample of a study of type 1 regulatory T cells. TCRdb used MiXCR to reprocess the reads, holding one entry per CDR3 protein. The sample consists of 6,000 to 7,500 distinct CDR3 sequences, 33% of them appearing once. No antigen has been assigned to these receptors. The sequencing input was cultured type 1 regulatory T (Tr1) cells, either the whole culture or a sorted fraction (not recorded which). These receptors originate from a human donor in good health. Both conserved end residues are part of each CDR3. A D gene is named only where the DNA matches it firmly. The size entry is marked missing in some rows and otherwise reads once, few, many or a size class.

medium-sized,TRBJ1-1,TRBV20-1,NA,17,CSAKKVDGGALNTEAFF,TGCAGTGCTAAAAAAGTCGACGGAGGGGCCCTGAACACTGAAGCTTTCTTT
many,TRBJ1-1,TRBV28,NA,14,CASSTTGYLGEAFF,TGTGCCAGCAGTACGACAGGTTACCTAGGGGAAGCTTTCTTT
NA,TRBJ2-7,TRBV19,NA,13,CASKAEEDYEQYF,TGTGCCAGTAAAGCCGAGGAGGACTACGAGCAGTACTTC
NA,TRBJ2-7,TRBV20-1,TRBD2,12,CSASGGVREQYF,TGCAGTGCTAGCGGGGGGGTTCGCGAGCAGTACTTC
medium-sized,TRBJ2-5,TRBV4-2,NA,16,CASSQEVGANQETQYF,TGTGCCAGCAGCCAAGAGGTTGGGGCAAACCAAGAGACCCAGTACTTC
few,TRBJ2-1,TRBV12-5,NA,15,CASGLVSRPYNEQFF,TGTGCTAGTGGTTTGGTCTCACGACCCTACAATGAGCAGTTCTTC
NA,TRBJ2-5,TRBV27,NA,13,CASTHGVQETQYF,TGTGCCAGCACCCACGGGGTGCAAGAGACCCAGTACTTC
NA,TRBJ1-2,TRBV18,NA,14,CASSPQGMNYGYTF,TGTGCCAGCTCACCACAGGGGATGAATTATGGCTACACCTTC
NA,TRBJ2-1,TRBV12-3/TRBV12-4,TRBD2,14,CASRWTSGTNEQFF,TGTGCCAGCAGATGGACTAGCGGGACCAATGAGCAGTTCTTC
NA,TRBJ2-5,TRBV5-1,NA,14,CAGSLARGSETQYF,TGCGCCGGCAGCTTGGCTCGGGGGTCAGAGACCCAGTACTTC
few,TRBJ2-2,TRBV7-6,TRBD2,18,CASSPQTSGGINTGELFF,TGTGCCAGCAGCCCCCAGACTAGCGGGGGTATTAACACCGGGGAGCTGTTTTTT
medium-sized,TRBJ2-5,TRBV7-3,NA,15,CASSLNRASTETQYF,TGTGCCAGCAGCTTAAACCGGGCTAGTACGGAGACCCAGTACTTC
NA,TRBJ2-4,TRBV3-1,NA,13,CASSQQFQGLTYF,TGTGCCAGCAGCCAACAATTCCAGGGACTCACGTACTTC
medium-sized,TRBJ1-1,TRBV7-9,NA,14,CASSTPPGIAEAFF,TGTGCCAGCAGCACACCCCCAGGGATCGCTGAAGCTTTCTTT
NA,TRBJ1-1,TRBV14,NA,15,CASSQVDPIVFEAFF,TGTGCCAGCAGCCAAGTAGACCCCATTGTATTTGAAGCTTTCTTT
NA,TRBJ2-7,TRBV30,TRBD1,14,CAWTHGQGLGEQYF,TGTGCCTGGACCCACGGACAGGGGCTTGGCGAGCAGTACTTC
once,TRBJ2-3,TRBV20-1,TRBD2,14,CSARYSGVTDTQYF,TGCAGTGCTAGATATAGCGGGGTCACAGATACGCAGTATTTT
once,TRBJ2-1,TRBV5-1,TRBD2,15,CASSLASGLYNEQFF,TGCGCCAGCAGCTTGGCTAGCGGCCTCTACAATGAGCAGTTCTTC
NA,TRBJ1-5,TRBV6-2/TRBV6-3,NA,17,CASSYSTGRKEFQPQHF,TGTGCCAGCAGTTACTCGACTGGCCGAAAGGAGTTTCAGCCCCAGCATTTT
once,TRBJ1-2,TRBV4-1,TRBD1,16,CASSYSLGQGIHGYTF,TGCGCCAGCAGCTACAGCCTGGGACAGGGTATTCATGGCTACACCTTC
NA,TRBJ2-2,TRBV4-1,NA,13,CASSLMTFGELFF,NA
many,TRBJ1-4,TRBV12-3/TRBV12-4,NA,15,CASSRGGVTNEKLFF,TGTGCCAGCAGTAGGGGGGGGGTAACTAATGAAAAACTGTTTTTT
few,TRBJ2-7,TRBV6-5,NA,12,CASSDTIYEQYF,TGTGCCAGCAGTGACACAATCTACGAGCAGTACTTC
NA,TRBJ2-3,TRBV29-1,NA,12,CSVEFVGDTQYF,TGCAGCGTTGAATTCGTCGGAGATACGCAGTATTTT